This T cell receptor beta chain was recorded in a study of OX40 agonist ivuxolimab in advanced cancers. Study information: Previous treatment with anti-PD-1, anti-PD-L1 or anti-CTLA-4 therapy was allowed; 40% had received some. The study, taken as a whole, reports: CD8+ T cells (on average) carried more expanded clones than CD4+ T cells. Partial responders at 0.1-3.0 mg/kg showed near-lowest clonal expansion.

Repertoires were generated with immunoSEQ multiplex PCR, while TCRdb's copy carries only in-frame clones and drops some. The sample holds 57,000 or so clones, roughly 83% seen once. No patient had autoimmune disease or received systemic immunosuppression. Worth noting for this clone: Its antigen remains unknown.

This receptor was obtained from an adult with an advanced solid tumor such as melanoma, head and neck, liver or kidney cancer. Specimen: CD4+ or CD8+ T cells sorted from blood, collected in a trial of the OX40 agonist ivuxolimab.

CDR3 sequence reads: CASSLAGGGQETQYF. The CDR3 region has the DNA TGCGCCAGCAGCTTGGCGGGGGGGGGCCAAGAGACCCAGTACTTC. This rearrangement joins TRBV5-1 to TRBJ2-5; 8 bases map to TRBD2. The CDR3 is made up of 15 amino acids. Germline lookup yields CDR1 SGHRS and CDR2 YFSETQ. V lost 0 bases, J lost 1 base, and 2 bases stayed unmatched. Filled out from reference TRBV5-1 and TRBJ2-5, the complete variable domain reads KAGVTQTPRYLIKTRGQQVTLSCSPISGHRSVSWYQQTPGQGLQFLFEYFSETQRNKGNFPGRFSGRQFSNSRSEMNVSTLELGDSALYLCASSLAGGGQETQYFGPGTRLLVL.